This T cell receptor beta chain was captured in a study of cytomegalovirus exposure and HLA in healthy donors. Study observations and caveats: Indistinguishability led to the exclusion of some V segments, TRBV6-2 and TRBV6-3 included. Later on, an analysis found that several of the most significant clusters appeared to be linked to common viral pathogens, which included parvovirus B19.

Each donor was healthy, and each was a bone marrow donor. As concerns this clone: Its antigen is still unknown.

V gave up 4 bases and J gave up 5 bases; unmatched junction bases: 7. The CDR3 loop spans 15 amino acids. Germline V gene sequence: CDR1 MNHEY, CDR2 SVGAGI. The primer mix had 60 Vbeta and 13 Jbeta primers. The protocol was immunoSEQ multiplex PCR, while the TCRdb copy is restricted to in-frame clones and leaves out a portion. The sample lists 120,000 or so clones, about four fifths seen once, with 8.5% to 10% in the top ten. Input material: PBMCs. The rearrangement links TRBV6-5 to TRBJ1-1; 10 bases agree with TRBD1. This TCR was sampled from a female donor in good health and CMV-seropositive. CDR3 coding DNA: TGTGCCAGCAGTTTACGAGGGGGACAGGGGACTGAAGCTTTCTTT. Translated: CASSLRGGQGTEAFF.